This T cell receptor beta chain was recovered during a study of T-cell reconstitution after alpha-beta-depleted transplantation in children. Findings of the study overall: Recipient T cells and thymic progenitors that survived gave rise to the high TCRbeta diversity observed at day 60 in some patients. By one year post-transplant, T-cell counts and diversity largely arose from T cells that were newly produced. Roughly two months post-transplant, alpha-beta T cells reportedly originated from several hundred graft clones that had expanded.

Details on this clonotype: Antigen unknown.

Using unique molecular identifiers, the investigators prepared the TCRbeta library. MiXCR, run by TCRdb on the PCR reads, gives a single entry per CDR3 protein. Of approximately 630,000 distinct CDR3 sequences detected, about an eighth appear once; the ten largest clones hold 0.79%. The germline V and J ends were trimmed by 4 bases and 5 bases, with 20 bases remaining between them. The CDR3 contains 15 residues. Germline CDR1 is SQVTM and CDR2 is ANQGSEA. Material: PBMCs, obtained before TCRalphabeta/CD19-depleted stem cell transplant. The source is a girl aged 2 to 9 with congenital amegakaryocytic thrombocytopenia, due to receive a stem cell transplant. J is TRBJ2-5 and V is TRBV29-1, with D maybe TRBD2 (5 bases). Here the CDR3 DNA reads TGCAGCGTTGTAGCCGGGGTCTCCGGGCCGGAGACCCAGTACTTC. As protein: CSVVAGVSGPETQYF.